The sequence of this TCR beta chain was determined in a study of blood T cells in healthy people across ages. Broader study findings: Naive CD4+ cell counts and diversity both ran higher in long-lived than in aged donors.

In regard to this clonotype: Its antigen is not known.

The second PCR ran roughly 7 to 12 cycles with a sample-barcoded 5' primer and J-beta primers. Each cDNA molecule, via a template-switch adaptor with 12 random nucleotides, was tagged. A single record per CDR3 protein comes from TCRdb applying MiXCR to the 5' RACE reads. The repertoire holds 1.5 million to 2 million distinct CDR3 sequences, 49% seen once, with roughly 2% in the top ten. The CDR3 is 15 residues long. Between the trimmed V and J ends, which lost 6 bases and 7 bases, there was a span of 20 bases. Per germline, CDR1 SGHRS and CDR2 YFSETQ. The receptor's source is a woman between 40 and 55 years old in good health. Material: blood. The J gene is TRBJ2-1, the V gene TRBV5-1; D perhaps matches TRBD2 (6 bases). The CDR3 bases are TGCGCCAGCAATTGGAGGGCTACCCCCGCGAATGAGCAGTTCTTC. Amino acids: CASNWRATPANEQFF.